This record covers a single TCR beta chain. The antigen remains unidentified. Sequenced patients had shown CD8+CD57+ cell expansion by flow cytometry. The study profiled TCR beta VDJ and CDR3 using genomic DNA as template. TCRdb ran MiXCR on the reads and lists one entry per CDR3 protein. The table has roughly 250,000 distinct CDR3 sequences, 70% to 85% seen once; the top ten hold 40% to 50%. These data belong to a study of CD8+CD57+ T cells in acquired aplastic anemia. Study results and limitations: Statistical testing detected no significant gap in CD8+ Simpson's diversity between patients and controls.

The CDR3 runs to 13 residues. CDR1 SGHNT and CDR2 YENEEA come from the germline V gene. Trimming left V 2 bases short and J 8 bases short, with 9 bases between. The chain combines TRBV11-3 with TRBJ2-2; D is undetermined. The sequenced material came from sorted CD4+, CD8+, or CD8+CD57+ T cells (not recorded which) from PBMCs. The clonotype was recovered from a human donor with aplastic anemia. The CDR3 reads CASSLLLTGELFF. The CDR3 region has the DNA TGTGCCAGCAGCTTACTTCTGACAGGGGAGCTGTTTTTT.